This T cell receptor (beta chain) was documented in a study of T cell responses to AZD1222 COVID-19 vaccine. Whole-study results and caveats: Donors were mostly white British, more females; clonal diversity possibly underestimated. The breadth and depth of Spike-specific TCRs increased once two AZD1222 doses had been given.

The CDR3 has 14 residues. With 5 bases clipped from V and 8 bases from J, the junction kept 7 bases outside the gene matches. CDR1 and CDR2 (germline): SGHTA, FQGNSA. About this clone: No antigen is known for it.

Using immunoSEQ multiplex PCR, the repertoire was profiled, and TCRdb retains in-frame clones only, with some absent. Here the sample spans 110,000 to 150,000 clones, approximately 91% being singletons. The rearrangement joins TRBV7-2 to TRBJ1-4, with 8 nucleotides matching TRBD1. Sample: peripheral blood, taken 28 days after the second AZD1222 dose. The clonotype was recovered from an adult who received the AZD1222 COVID-19 vaccine. The CDR3 DNA reads as TGTGCCAGCAGCCGCGACAGGGGAGGGGAAAAACTGTTTTTT. Its protein product is CASSRDRGGEKLFF. Looking up the rest from reference TRBV7-2 and TRBJ1-4 gives the full variable domain: GAGVSQSPSNKVTEKGKDVELRCDPISGHTALYWYRQSLGQGLEFLIYFQGNSAPDKSGLPSDRFSAERTGGSVSTLTIQRTQQEDSAVYLCASSRDRGGEKLFFGSGTQLSVL.